The source of this TCR beta chain is a study of blood T cell repertoires in COVID-19. Method: immunoSEQ multiplex PCR; TCRdb's copy keeps in-frame clones and lacks some. The sample lists 200,000 to 300,000 clones, approximately 83% occurring once. V lost 5 bases to trimming and J lost 5 bases; unmatched junction nucleotides: 9. Germline values: CDR1 SGHAT, CDR2 FQNNGV. The CDR3 spans 15 residues. Sequences were obtained from peripheral blood. This chain joins TRBV11-2 and TRBJ2-5, with 9 positions matching TRBD2. The sequence derives from a man aged 30 to 39 who had recovered from COVID-19. DNA of the CDR3: TGTGCCAGCAGCCCCGGGAGCGGGGGGTTCGAGACCCAGTACTTC. This gives the protein CASSPGSGGFETQYF.